A single sample gave rise to the 2 T cell receptor beta chains below, sequenced in a study of T cells in women clearing cervical HPV infection. TCRdb keeps only in-frame clones here, not all; method: immunoSEQ multiplex PCR. Seen in this sample are 25,000 to 35,000 clones; the ten most common clones hold 8.4%. Specimen: blood buffy coat. The receptors shown here come from a woman between 18 and 70 years old with a cervical HPV16 infection that either progressed to CIN3+ or cleared (not recorded which).

Partial CDR3 DNA: TGTGCCAGCAGCCAGCAAGCGGTTAGCACAGATACG. Translation: CASSQQAVSTDT. The whole CDR3 region reads CASSQQAVSTDTQYF. V gene TRBV14 combines with J gene TRBJ2-3, with D possibly matching TRBD2 (5 bases). Read data end 3 residues before the CDR3 end; the end is taken from the germline J gene. Trimming removed 3 bases at V and 0 bases at J, with 10 bases between. The CDR3 consists of 15 residues. CDR1 and CDR2 (germline): SGHDN, FVKESK.

For this clone: The read gets to within 3 residues of the CDR3 end, and the germline J gene fills in the rest. The genes are TRBV7-6 and TRBJ1-2, with 9 nucleotides matching TRBD1. The CDR3 has 15 residues. Germline V gene lookup returns CDR1 SGHVS and CDR2 FNYEAQ. Germline trimming cut 1 base from V and 6 bases from J; bases unmatched to any gene: 6. Incomplete CDR3 DNA: TGTGCCAGCAGCTTAGAACAGGGGGCTCTCGATGGC. Translation gives CASSLEQGALDG. The whole CDR3 sequence reads CASSLEQGALDGYTF. The complete variable domain, with remaining parts taken from reference TRBV7-6 and TRBJ1-2, reads GAGVSQSPRYKVTKRGQDVALRCDPISGHVSLYWYRQALGQGPEFLTYFNYEAQQDKSGLPNDRFSAERPEGSISTLTIQRTEQRDSAMYRCASSLEQGALDGYTFGSGTRLTVV.